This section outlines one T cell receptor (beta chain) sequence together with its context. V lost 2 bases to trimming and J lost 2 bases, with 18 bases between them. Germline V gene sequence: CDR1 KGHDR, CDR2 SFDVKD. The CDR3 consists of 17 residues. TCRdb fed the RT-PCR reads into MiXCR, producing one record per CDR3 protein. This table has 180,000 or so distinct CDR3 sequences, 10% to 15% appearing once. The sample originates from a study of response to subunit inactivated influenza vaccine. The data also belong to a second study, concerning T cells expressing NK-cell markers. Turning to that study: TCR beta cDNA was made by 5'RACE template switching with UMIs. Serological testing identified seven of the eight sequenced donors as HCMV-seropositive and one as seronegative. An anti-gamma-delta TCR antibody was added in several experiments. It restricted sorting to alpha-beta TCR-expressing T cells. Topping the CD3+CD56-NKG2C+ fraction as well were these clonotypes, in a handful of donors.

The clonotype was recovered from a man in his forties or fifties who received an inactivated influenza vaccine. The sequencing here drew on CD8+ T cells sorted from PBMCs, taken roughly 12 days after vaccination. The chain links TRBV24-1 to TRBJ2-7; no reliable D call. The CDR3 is CATSDSVVKTKPYEQYF. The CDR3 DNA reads TGTGCCACCAGTGATTCGGTAGTCAAGACAAAACCCTACGAGCAGTACTTC.